This TCR beta chain came from a study of blood T cell repertoires in COVID-19. The germline V gene encodes CDR1 SNHLY and CDR2 FYNNEI. The CDR3 spans 15 residues. The junction had 4 bases not matched to a gene; V was cut back by 6 bases and J by 0 bases. Data came from immunoSEQ multiplex PCR; TCRdb stores just in-frame clones and leaves some out. The table shows fewer than 150,000 clones, with roughly 87% occurring only once. This sequence originates from a human donor in a cohort sampled during active COVID-19. The chain has TRBV2 and TRBJ1-5, with 8 bases matching TRBD1. The sample taken for sequencing was peripheral blood. CDR3 coding DNA: TGTGCCAGCAGGATAGGGACAGGTAGCAATCAGCCCCAGCATTTT. Translated: CASRIGTGSNQPQHF.